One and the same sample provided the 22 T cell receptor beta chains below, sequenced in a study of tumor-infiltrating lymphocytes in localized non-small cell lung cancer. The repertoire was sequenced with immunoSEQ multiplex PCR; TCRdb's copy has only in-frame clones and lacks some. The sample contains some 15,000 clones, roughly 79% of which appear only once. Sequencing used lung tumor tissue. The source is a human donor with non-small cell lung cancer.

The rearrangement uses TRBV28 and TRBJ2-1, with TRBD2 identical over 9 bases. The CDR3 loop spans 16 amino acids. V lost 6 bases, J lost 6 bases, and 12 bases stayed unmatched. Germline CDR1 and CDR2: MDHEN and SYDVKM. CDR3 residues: CASSGQRAGGSNEQFF. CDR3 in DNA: TGTGCCAGCAGCGGGCAAAGAGCGGGAGGATCCAATGAGCAGTTCTTC.

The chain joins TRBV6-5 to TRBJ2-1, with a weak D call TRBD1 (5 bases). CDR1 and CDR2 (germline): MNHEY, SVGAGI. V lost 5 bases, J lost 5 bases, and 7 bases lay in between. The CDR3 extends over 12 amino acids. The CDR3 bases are TGTGCCAGCAGTCGCAGGGACAATGAGCAGTTCTTC. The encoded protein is CASSRRDNEQFF.

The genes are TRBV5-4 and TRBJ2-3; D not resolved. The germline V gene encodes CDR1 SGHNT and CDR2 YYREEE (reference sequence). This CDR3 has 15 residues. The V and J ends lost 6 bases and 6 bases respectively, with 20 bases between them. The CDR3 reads CASTKPGHYGDTQYF. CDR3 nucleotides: TGTGCCAGCACAAAACCCGGTCATTATGGGGATACGCAGTATTTT.

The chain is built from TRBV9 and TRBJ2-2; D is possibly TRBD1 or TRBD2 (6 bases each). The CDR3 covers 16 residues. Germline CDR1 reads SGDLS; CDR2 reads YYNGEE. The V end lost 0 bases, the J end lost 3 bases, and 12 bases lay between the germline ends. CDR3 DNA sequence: TGTGCCAGCAGCGTAGAGGGGGGTATCCACACCGGGGAGCTGTTTTTT. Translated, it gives CASSVEGGIHTGELFF.

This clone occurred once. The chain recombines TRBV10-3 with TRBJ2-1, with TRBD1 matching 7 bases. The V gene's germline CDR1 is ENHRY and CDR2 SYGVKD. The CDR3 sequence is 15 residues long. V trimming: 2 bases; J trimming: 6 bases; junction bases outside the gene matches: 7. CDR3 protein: CAISEPTDRSNEQFF. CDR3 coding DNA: TGTGCCATCAGTGAGCCGACGGACAGGAGCAATGAGCAGTTCTTC.

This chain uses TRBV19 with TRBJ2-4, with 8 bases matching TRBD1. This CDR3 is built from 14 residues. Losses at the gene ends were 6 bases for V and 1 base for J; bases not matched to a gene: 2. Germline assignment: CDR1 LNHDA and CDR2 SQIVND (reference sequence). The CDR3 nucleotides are TGTGCCAGTAGCACAGGGGGGGCCAAAAACATTCAGTACTTC. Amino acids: CASSTGGAKNIQYF.

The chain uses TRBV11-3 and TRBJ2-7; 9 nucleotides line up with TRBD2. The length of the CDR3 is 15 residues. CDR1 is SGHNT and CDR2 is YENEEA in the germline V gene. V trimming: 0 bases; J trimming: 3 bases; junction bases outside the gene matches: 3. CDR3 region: CASSLDKREVYEQYF. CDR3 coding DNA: TGTGCCAGCAGCTTAGACAAGCGGGAGGTCTACGAGCAGTACTTC.

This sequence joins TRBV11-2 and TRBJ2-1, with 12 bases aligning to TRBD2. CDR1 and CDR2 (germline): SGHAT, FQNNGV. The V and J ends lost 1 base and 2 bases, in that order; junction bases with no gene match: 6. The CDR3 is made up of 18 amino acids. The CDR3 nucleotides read TGTGCCAGCAGCTTAGCGACTAGCGGGAGTAGGACCTACAATGAGCAGTTCTTC. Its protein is CASSLATSGSRTYNEQFF.

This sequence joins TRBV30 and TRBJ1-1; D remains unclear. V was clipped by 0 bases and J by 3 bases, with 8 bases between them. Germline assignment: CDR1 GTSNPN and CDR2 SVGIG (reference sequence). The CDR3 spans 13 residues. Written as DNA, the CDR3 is TGTGCCTGGAGTGTAAGTGGGGACACTGAAGCTTTCTTT. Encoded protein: CAWSVSGDTEAFF.

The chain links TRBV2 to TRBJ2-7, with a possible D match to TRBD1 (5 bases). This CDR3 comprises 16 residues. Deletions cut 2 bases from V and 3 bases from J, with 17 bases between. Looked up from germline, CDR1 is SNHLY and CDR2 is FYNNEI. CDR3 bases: TGTGCCAGCAGTGAACTCGGTTTACAGGATATCTACGAGCAGTACTTC. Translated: CASSELGLQDIYEQYF.

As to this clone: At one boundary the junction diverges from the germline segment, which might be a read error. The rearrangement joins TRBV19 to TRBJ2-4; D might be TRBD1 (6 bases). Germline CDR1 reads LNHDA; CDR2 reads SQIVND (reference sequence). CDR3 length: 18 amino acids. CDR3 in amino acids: CASRIAGDKSGTKNIQYF. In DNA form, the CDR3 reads TGTGCCAGTAGAATAGCAGGGGACAAGAGCGGTACCAAAAACATTCAGTACTTC.

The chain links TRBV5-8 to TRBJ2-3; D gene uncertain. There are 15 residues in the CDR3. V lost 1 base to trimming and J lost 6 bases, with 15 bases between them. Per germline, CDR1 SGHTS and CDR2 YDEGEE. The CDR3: CASSLRTVKGDTQYF. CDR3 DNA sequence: TGTGCCAGCAGCTTGAGAACGGTGAAAGGCGATACGCAGTATTTT.

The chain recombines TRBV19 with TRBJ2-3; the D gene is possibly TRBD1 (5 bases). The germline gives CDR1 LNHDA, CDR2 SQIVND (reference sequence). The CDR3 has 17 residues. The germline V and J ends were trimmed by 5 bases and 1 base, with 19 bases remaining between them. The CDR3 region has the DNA TGTGCCAGTAGTTCCCGACAGAATCTCTTCGGCACAGATACGCAGTATTTT. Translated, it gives CASSSRQNLFGTDTQYF.

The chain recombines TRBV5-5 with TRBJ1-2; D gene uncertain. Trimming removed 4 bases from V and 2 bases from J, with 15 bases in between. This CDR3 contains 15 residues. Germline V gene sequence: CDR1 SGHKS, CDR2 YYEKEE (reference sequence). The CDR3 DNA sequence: TGTGCCAGCAGCCCTTTGGGAGGGTCGAACTATGGCTACACCTTC. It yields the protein CASSPLGGSNYGYTF.

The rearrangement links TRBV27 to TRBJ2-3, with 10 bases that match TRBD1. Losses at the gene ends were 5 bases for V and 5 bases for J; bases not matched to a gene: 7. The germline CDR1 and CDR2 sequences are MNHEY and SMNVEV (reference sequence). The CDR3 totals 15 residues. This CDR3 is CASSTMGQGLDTQYF. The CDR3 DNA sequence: TGTGCCAGCAGTACGATGGGACAGGGGCTAGATACGCAGTATTTT.

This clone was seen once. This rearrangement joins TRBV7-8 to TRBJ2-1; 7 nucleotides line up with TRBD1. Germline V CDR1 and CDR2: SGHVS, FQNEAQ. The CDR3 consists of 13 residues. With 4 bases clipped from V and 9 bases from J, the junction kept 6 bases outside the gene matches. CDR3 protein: CASSSRQGFEQFF. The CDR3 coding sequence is TGTGCCAGCAGCTCCAGACAGGGTTTTGAGCAGTTCTTC.

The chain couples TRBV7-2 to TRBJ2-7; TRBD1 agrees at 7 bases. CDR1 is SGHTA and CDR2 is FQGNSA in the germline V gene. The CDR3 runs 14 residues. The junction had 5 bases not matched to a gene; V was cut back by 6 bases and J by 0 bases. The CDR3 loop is CASRRTGSSYEQYF. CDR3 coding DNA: TGTGCCAGCAGACGGACAGGATCCTCCTACGAGCAGTACTTC.

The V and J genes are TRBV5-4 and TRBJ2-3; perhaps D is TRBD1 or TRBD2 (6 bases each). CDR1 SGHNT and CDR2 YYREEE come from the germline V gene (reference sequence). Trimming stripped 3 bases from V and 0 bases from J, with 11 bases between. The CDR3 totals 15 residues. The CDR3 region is CASSSGDRSTDTQYF. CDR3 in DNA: TGTGCCAGCAGCTCGGGAGACAGGAGCACAGATACGCAGTATTTT.

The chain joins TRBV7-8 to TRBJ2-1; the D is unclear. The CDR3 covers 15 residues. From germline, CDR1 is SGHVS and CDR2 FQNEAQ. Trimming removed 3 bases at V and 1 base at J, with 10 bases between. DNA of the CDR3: TGTGCCAGCAGCTTCCAAGTGCGATCCTACAATGAGCAGTTCTTC. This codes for CASSFQVRSYNEQFF.

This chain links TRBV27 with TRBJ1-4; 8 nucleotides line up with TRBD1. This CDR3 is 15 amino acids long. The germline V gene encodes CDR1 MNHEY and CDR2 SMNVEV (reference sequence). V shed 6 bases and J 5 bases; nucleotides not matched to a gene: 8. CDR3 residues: CASRPRRTGNEKLFF. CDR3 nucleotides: TGTGCCAGCAGGCCAAGACGGACAGGGAATGAAAAACTGTTTTTT.

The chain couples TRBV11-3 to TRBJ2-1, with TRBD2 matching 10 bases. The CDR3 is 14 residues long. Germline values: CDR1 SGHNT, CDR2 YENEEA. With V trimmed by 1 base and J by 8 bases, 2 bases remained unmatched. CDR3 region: CASSLASGRHEQFF. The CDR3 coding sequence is TGTGCCAGCAGCTTAGCTAGCGGGAGACATGAGCAGTTCTTC.

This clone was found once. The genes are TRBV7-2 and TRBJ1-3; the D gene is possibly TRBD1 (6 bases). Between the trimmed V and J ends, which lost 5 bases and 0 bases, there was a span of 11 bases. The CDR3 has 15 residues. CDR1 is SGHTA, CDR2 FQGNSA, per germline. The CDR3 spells CASSPTGVSGNTIYF. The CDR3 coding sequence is TGTGCCAGCAGCCCGACAGGCGTCTCTGGAAACACCATATATTTT.